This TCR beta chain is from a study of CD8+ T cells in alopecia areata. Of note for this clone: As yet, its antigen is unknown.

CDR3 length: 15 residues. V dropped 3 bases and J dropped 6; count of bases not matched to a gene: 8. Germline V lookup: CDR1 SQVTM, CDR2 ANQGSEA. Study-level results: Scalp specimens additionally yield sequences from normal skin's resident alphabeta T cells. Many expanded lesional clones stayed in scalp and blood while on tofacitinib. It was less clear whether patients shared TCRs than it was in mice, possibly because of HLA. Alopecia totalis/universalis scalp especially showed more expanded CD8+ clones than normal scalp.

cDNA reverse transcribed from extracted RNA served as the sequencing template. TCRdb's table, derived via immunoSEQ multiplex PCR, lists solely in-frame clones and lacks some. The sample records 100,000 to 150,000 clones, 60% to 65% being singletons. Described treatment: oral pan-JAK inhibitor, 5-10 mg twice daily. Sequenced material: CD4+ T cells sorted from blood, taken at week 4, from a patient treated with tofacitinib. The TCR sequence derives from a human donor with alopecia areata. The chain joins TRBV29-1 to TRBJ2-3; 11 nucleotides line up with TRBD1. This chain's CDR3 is CSVDRGQGARDTQYF. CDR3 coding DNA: TGCAGCGTTGATCGAGGACAGGGGGCAAGGGATACGCAGTATTTT.